The present entry profiles one TCR beta chain with its context. The target antigen is unknown. The sample comes from a study of Graves' ophthalmopathy and Graves' hyperthyroidism. General study points: An 81.08% specificity and nearly 90% sensitivity were achieved by a 13-signature model that separated ophthalmopathy from stable hyperthyroidism. Ophthalmopathy progression was predicted by the model at less than 71% sensitivity and about 74% specificity.

If patients had other autoimmune diseases, uncontrolled infections, pregnancy or lactation, they were excluded. Diagnosis used clinical symptoms, serum thyroxine, TRAb, thyroid ultrasound and orbital computed tomography. RNA transcripts yielded amplified TCR beta CDR3 regions. The authors performed first-round RT-PCR with HTBI primers and then a second-round multiplex PCR. TCRdb independently ran MiXCR on the multiplex PCR reads; one entry per CDR3 protein. The sample has about 550,000 distinct CDR3 sequences; about 40% are singletons. V gave up 6 bases and J gave up 0 bases, with 15 bases separating them. This CDR3 is built from 16 residues.

This chain joins TRBV12-3 or TRBV12-4 and TRBJ1-3; D gene uncertain. This receptor was obtained from an adult man with Graves' hyperthyroidism. The sequencing sample was made of peripheral blood or thyroid tissue (not recorded which). The CDR3 DNA sequence: TGTGCCAGCAGCCATGCATCCGGGAACTCTGGAAACACCATATATTTT. Protein sequence: CASSHASGNSGNTIYF.